The clone carrying this TCR beta chain has only a few counts. What it recognizes is unknown. The CDR3 totals 15 residues. Germline CDR1 reads SGHVS; CDR2 reads FQNEAQ. V lost 5 bases to trimming and J lost 7 bases, with 15 bases between them. The source of the sample is a study of human T cells and chemical hapten exposure. Overall study: Largely, small differences in pooled library volume made per-sample TCR yields vary. The study, taken as a whole, reports: The formation of large CDR3 similarity clusters by expanded TCRs significantly exceeded that of controls.

As to time point: patch test 2, 6 weeks after DPC sensitization. Treatment described: therapeutic diphenylcyclopropenone sensitization with weekly scalp DPC. TCRdb called the RACE reads again in MiXCR, with one record for every CDR3 protein. The sample lists 73,000 or so distinct CDR3 sequences, 7.5% to 9.5% seen once, with roughly 3% in the top ten. The chain combines TRBV7-8 with TRBJ1-6; possibly TRBD1 for D (6 bases). This sample comprised whole blood, obtained in connection with sensitization to the hapten diphenylcyclopropenone (DPC). This TCR was sampled from a woman in her forties or fifties with alopecia areata. Some clones in this sample may be carry-over from other donors' samples. The CDR3 DNA reads TGTGCCAGCAGCCCCACGGGACACAAAAATTCACCCCTCCACTTT. Translation gives CASSPTGHKNSPLHF.